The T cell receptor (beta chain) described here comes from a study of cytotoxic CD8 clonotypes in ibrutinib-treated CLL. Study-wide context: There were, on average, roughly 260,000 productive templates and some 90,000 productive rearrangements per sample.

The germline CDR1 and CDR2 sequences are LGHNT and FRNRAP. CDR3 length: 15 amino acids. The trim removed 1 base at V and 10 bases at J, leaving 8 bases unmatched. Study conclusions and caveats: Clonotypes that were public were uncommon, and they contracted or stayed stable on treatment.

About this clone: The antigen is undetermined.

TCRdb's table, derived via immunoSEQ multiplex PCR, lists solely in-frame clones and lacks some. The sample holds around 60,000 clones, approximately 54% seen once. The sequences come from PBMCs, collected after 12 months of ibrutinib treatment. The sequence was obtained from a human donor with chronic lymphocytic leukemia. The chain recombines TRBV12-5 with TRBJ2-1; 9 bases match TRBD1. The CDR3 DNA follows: TGTGCTAGTGGTTTGGAGGACAGGGGTGCATTGGAGCAGTTCTTC. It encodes CASGLEDRGALEQFF.